This T cell receptor beta chain was captured in a study of cytomegalovirus exposure and HLA in healthy donors. Study-wide points: Over 150 TCR beta chains were listed as cytomegalovirus-associated. V- and J-gene trimming in TCR beta was tied to a missense DCLRE1C variant by an analysis performed later. Later analysis revealed greater clonal expansion in HLA-associated TCR beta chains than in equally common others.

The CDR3 contains 15 residues. The V and J ends lost 8 bases and 6 bases, in that order; junction bases with no gene match: 16. The germline V gene encodes CDR1 MNHNY and CDR2 SVGAGI (reference sequence). A word on this clone: What it binds is unknown.

Use of 60 Vbeta and 13 Jbeta primers characterized the PCR. Generated by immunoSEQ multiplex PCR, the TCRdb table keeps only in-frame clones and is missing some. The table lists around 74,000 clones. This sequence was found in a man aged 25-45 years in good health and CMV-seronegative. This chain joins TRBV6-6 and TRBJ2-7, with 7 bases identical to TRBD2. The sequenced material came from PBMCs. CDR3 region: CASGGTIRLAREQYF. In DNA, the CDR3 is TGTGCCAGCGGAGGGACCATCCGACTAGCCCGCGAGCAGTACTTC.